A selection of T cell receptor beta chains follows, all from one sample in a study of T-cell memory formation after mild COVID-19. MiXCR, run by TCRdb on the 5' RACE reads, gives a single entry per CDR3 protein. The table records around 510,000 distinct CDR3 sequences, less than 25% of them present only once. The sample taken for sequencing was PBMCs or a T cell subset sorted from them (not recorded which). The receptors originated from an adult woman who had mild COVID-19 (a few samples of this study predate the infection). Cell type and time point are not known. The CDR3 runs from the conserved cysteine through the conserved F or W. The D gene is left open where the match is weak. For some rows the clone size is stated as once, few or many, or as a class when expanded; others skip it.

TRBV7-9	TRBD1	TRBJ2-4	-	CASSFSGTGVAKNIQYF	TGTGCCAGCAGCTTCTCCGGGACAGGGGTTGCCAAAAACATTCAGTACTTC
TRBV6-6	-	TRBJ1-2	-	CASSYSPEGRGYTF	TGTGCCAGCAGTTACTCGCCGGAGGGGCGAGGCTACACCTTC
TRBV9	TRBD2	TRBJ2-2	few	CASSPSGAGGYTGELFF	TGTGCCAGCAGCCCATCTGGAGCGGGGGGTTACACCGGGGAGCTGTTTTTT
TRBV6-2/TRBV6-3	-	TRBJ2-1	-	CASNLGYGEQFF	TGTGCCAGCAACCTTGGGTATGGTGAGCAGTTCTTC
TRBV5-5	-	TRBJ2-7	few	CASSWEGGGYSYEQYF	TGTGCCAGCAGCTGGGAAGGCGGGGGCTACTCCTACGAGCAGTACTTC
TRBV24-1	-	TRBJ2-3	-	CATSDRAGGGPVGRDTQYF	TGTGCCACCAGTGACAGAGCCGGAGGGGGGCCTGTAGGTAGAGATACGCAGTATTTT
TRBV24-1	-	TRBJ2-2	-	CATSDPSGTGELFF	TGTGCCACCAGTGACCCATCCGGGACCGGGGAGCTGTTTTTT
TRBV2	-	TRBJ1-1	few	CASRRVRNTEAFF	TGTGCCAGCAGGAGGGTTAGGAACACTGAAGCTTTCTTT
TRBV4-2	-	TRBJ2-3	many	CASSFGRDTQYF	TGTGCCAGCAGCTTCGGCCGTGATACGCAGTATTTT
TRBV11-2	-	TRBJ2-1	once	CASIPIGVSSYNEQFF	TGTGCCAGCATCCCTATCGGGGTAAGCTCCTACAATGAGCAGTTCTTC
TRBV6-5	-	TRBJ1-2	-	CASSYSARGRGGYTF	TGTGCCAGCAGTTACTCCGCTCGGGGGCGTGGCGGCTACACCTTC
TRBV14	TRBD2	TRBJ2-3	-	CASSLNTSGTTDTQYF	TGTGCCAGCAGCCTTAACACTAGCGGGACTACAGATACGCAGTATTTT
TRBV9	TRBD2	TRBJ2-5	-	CASSVAVAGDQETQYF	TGTGCCAGCAGCGTAGCGGTAGCGGGGGATCAAGAGACCCAGTACTTC
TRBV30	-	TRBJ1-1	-	CAWSEGLNTEAFF	TGTGCCTGGAGTGAAGGGTTGAACACTGAAGCTTTCTTT
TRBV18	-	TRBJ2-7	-	CASSPLDTGTTEQYF	TGTGCCAGCTCACCCCTGGATACAGGGACAACCGAGCAGTACTTC
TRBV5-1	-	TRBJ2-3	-	CASSLSRVTDTQYF	TGCGCCAGCAGCTTGTCGCGGGTAACAGATACGCAGTATTTT